This T cell receptor beta chain was identified during a study of tumor-infiltrating lymphocytes in primary liver carcinoma. A constant-region primer primed TCR beta cDNA synthesis from 500 to 550 ng of total RNA. Libraries for TCR beta were built through three nested multiplex PCR rounds, which together made up a slightly modified ARM-PCR procedure. Running 10 cycles apiece, the first two PCR rounds relied on TRBV1-TRBV30 forward primers together with a C-beta reverse primer. TCRdb reprocessed the multiplex PCR reads with MiXCR, giving one entry per CDR3 protein. The sample has hundreds of thousands of distinct CDR3 sequences; approximately 58% are singletons. Study results and caveats: Researchers found tumor-adjacent and tumor-blood pairs overlapped less than tumor region pairs. Each sample was bulk and unsorted; consequently, CD4+ and CD8+ repertoires were not compared.

Germline DNA was also extracted, and blood RNA was taken from unsorted whole blood. HBV chronically infected the treatment-naive patients. As for this clonotype: The target antigen is unknown.

This CDR3 comprises 15 residues. After removal of 7 bases from V and 6 bases from J, the junction contained 9 bases not matched to a gene. The clonotype comes from a woman under 40 with primary liver carcinoma and hepatitis B virus infection. J is TRBJ2-1 and V is TRBV12-3 or TRBV12-4; 10 nucleotides agree with TRBD2. Material for sequencing was peripheral blood. Written as DNA, the CDR3 is TGTGCCAGCAAGGATTCTAGCGGGAGATCCAATGAGCAGTTCTTC. Amino acid sequence: CASKDSSGRSNEQFF.